Listed below are T cell receptor beta chains from one sample, sequenced in a study of Ad26.COV2.S vaccination and SARS-CoV-2 variants. TCRdb keeps only in-frame clones here, not all; method: immunoSEQ multiplex PCR. Of roughly 380,000 clones in the sample, around 86% were seen once. The sample in question was peripheral blood, obtained in a trial of Ad26.COV2.S vaccine versus placebo. Every receptor here comes from a person aged 18 to 59 who received the Ad26.COV2.S COVID-19 vaccine or a placebo. CDR3s include the opening cysteine and the closing phenylalanine or tryptophan. The D gene is left open where the match is weak. Where a row states a size, it is once, few, many or the class of an expanded clone; other rows omit it.

clone_size cdr3_length j_call d_call v_call cdr3_nt cdr3_aa
NA 14 TRBJ1-2 TRBD1 TRBV4-1 TGCGCCAGCAACACCAGGGGGGGTAACTATGGCTACACCTTC CASNTRGGNYGYTF
NA 15 TRBJ1-5 NA TRBV6-2/TRBV6-3 TGTGCCAGCAGTTTCAATCCGGGGCCTAATCAGCCCCAGCATTTT CASSFNPGPNQPQHF
once 14 TRBJ2-3 TRBD1 TRBV7-3 TGTGCCAGCACTCCAGGGACAGGGTCAGATACGCAGTATTTT CASTPGTGSDTQYF
NA 14 TRBJ1-3 NA TRBV18 TGTGCCAGCTCATCGACAGCTGTTGGAAACACCATATATTTT CASSSTAVGNTIYF
NA 14 TRBJ1-4 NA TRBV19 TGTGCCAGTAGTATTAGTCTAACTAATGAAAAACTGTTTTTT CASSISLTNEKLFF
NA 16 TRBJ1-5 NA TRBV15 TGTGCCACCAGCGCCCCAGGAGAGGGGAGCAATCAGCCCCAGCATTTT CATSAPGEGSNQPQHF
NA 13 TRBJ1-6 NA TRBV30 TGTGCCTGGAGACGCGAGGGGGGATCACCCCTCCACTTT CAWRREGGSPLHF
NA 15 TRBJ2-2 TRBD1 TRBV3-1/TRBV3-2 TGTGCCAGCAGCCAAGGACAGGGGGGGGCCGGGGAGCTGTTTTTT CASSQGQGGAGELFF
NA 15 TRBJ1-5 NA TRBV9 TGTGCCAGCAGCGTATCTGGGTTTAGCAATCAGCCCCAGCATTTT CASSVSGFSNQPQHF
NA 15 TRBJ2-3 TRBD2 TRBV15 TGTGCCACCAGCATGGCGGGGGAAATCACAGATACGCAGTATTTT CATSMAGEITDTQYF
few 15 TRBJ1-2 TRBD1 TRBV5-4 TGTGCCAGCAGCTTGACAGGGGGCGGTGACTATGGCTACACCTTC CASSLTGGGDYGYTF
NA 15 TRBJ2-5 TRBD1 TRBV3-1/TRBV3-2 TGTGCCAGCAGCCCAAGGACAGGGGTGGCCGAGACCCAGTACTTC CASSPRTGVAETQYF
NA 14 TRBJ1-1 NA TRBV5-8 TGTGCCAGCAGGCTGGTGGGGGGGCGTACTGAAGCTTTCTTT CASRLVGGRTEAFF
NA 17 TRBJ2-3 NA TRBV4-3 TGCGCCAGCAGCCAAGATGGGGCGTACATCAGCACAGATACGCAGTATTTT CASSQDGAYISTDTQYF
NA 13 TRBJ2-5 NA TRBV7-8 TGTGCCAGCAGCTTAGCGGGAAGGGAGACCCAGTACTTC CASSLAGRETQYF
NA 14 TRBJ1-2 NA TRBV19 TGTGCCAGTAGTTTCGAGAGGGGGAGGAATGGCTACACCTTC CASSFERGRNGYTF
NA 16 TRBJ2-5 TRBD2 TRBV4-2 TGTGCCAGCAGCCAAGAAGTCGGGGGGGCCCGGGAGACCCAGTACTTC CASSQEVGGARETQYF
NA 13 TRBJ1-3 NA TRBV6-5 TGTGCCAGCAGGGGAGGTTCTGGAAACACCATATATTTT CASRGGSGNTIYF
NA 14 TRBJ1-1 NA TRBV6-5 TGTGCCAGCAGTCCTAGTGGAAGGGCCACTGAAGCTTTCTTT CASSPSGRATEAFF
NA 18 TRBJ2-3 TRBD2 TRBV3-1/TRBV3-2 TGTGCCAGCAGCCCCTCCGGGACTAGCGGGGGGGCCACAGATACGCAGTATTTT CASSPSGTSGGATDTQYF
NA 15 TRBJ1-6 NA TRBV7-8 TGTGCCAGCAGCTCCCCCGGGGCGTATAATTCACCCCTCCACTTT CASSSPGAYNSPLHF
NA 16 TRBJ2-5 NA TRBV6-5 TGTGCCAGCAGTTCCCCCAAGAGGGGGTATCGAGAGACCCAGTACTTC CASSSPKRGYRETQYF
once 11 TRBJ2-5 NA TRBV20-1 TGCAGTGGAGGATTCCAAGAGACCCAGTACTTC CSGGFQETQYF
few 14 TRBJ1-6 NA TRBV6-5 TGTGCCAGCACCACAGGGAACTATAATTCACCCCTCCACTTT CASTTGNYNSPLHF
NA 18 TRBJ1-2 TRBD1 TRBV3-1/TRBV3-2 TGTGCCAGCAGCCAAGATCTAACAGGGGGCGTACTTTACTATGGCTACACCTTC CASSQDLTGGVLYYGYTF
once 14 TRBJ2-2 NA TRBV7-9 TGTGCCAGCAGCGCACAGGGGAACACCGGGGAGCTGTTTTTT CASSAQGNTGELFF
NA 18 TRBJ1-1 TRBD1 TRBV5-5 TGTGCCAGCAGCTGGTCTTTGGGACAGGGGGTAATGAACACTGAAGCTTTCTTT CASSWSLGQGVMNTEAFF
once 13 TRBJ1-5 NA TRBV15 TGTGCCACCAGCAGAGATTCGGGGGGGCCCCAGCATTTT CATSRDSGGPQHF
once 11 TRBJ2-2 NA TRBV12-3/TRBV12-4 TGTGCCAGCAGTTTGCCGGGAGAGCTGTTTTTT CASSLPGELFF